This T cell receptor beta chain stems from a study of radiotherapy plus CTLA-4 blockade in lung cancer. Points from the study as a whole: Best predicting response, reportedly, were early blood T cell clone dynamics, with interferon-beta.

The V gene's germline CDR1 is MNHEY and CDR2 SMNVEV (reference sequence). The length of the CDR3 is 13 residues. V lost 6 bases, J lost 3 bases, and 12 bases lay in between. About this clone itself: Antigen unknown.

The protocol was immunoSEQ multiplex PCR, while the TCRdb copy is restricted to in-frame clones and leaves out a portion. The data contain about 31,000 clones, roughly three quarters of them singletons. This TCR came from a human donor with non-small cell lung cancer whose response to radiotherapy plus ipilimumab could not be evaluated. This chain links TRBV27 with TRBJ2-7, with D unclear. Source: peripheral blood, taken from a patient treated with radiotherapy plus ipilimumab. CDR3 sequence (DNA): TGTGCCAGCAGCCCACAAGATTTCTACGAGCAGTACTTC. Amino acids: CASSPQDFYEQYF.